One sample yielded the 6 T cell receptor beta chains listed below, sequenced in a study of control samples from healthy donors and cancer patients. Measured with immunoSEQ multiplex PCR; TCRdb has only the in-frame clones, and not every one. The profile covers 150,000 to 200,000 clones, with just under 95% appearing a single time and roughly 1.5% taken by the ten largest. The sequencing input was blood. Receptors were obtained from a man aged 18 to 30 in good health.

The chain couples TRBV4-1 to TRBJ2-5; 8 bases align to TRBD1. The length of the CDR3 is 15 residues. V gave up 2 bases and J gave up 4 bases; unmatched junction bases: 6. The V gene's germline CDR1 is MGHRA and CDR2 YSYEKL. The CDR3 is CASSQTTRGRETQYF. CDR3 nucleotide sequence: TGCGCCAGCAGCCAAACAACCAGGGGGCGAGAGACCCAGTACTTC.

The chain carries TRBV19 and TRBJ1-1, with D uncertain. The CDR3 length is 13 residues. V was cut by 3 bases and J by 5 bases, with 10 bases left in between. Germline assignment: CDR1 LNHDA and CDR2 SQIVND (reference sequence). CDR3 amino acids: CASSIGQNTEAFF. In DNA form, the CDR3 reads TGTGCCAGTAGTATCGGTCAGAATACTGAAGCTTTCTTT.

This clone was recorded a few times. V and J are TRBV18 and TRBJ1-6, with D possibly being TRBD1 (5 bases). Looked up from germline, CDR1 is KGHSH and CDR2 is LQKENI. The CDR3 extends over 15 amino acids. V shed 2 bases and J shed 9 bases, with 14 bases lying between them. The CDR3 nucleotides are TGTGCCAGCTCACCAGGCAGGGCCCAGGGTTCACCCCTCCACTTT. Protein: CASSPGRAQGSPLHF.

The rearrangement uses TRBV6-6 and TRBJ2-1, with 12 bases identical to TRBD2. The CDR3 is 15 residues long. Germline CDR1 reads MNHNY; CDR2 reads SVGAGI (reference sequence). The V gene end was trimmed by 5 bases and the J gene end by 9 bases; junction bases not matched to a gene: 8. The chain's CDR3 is CASSPRLAGVGEQFF. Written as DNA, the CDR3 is TGTGCCAGCAGTCCGAGACTAGCGGGGGTCGGTGAGCAGTTCTTC.

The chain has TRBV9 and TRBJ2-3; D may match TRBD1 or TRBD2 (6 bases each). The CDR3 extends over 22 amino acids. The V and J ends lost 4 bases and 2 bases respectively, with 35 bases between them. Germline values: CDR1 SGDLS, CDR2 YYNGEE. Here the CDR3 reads CASSPQEGAGTNLAPPTDTQYF. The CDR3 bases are TGTGCCAGCAGCCCCCAGGAGGGCGCCGGGACAAATCTAGCCCCCCCCACAGATACGCAGTATTTT.

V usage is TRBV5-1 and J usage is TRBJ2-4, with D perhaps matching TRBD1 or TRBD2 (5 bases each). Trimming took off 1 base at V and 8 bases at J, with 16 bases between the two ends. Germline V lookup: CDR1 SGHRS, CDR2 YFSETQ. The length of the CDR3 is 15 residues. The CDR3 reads CASSLLRDQGYIQYF. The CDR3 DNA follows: TGCGCCAGCAGCTTGCTCCGGGACCAAGGATACATTCAGTACTTC.